Listed below are T cell receptor beta chains from one sample, sequenced in a study of OX40 agonist ivuxolimab in advanced cancers. Using immunoSEQ multiplex PCR, the repertoire was profiled, and TCRdb retains in-frame clones only, with some absent. The sample shows around 95,000 clones, 89% of them seen only once. The sample in question was CD4+ or CD8+ T cells sorted from blood, obtained in a trial of the OX40 agonist ivuxolimab. The receptors come from an adult with an advanced solid tumor such as melanoma, head and neck, liver or kidney cancer. Both conserved end residues are part of each CDR3. D genes are given only for firm matches. Part of the rows lack a size; the others show once, few, many or a class for expanded clones.

J: TRBJ2-2; V: TRBV18; D: .; size: .; DNA: TGTGCCAGCTCCCCTTTAAGACAGAAGACCGGGGAGCTGTTTTTT; CDR3: CASSPLRQKTGELFF
J: TRBJ2-3; V: TRBV11-2; D: TRBD2; size: .; DNA: TGTGCCAGCAGCCGACTAGCGGGGGGCACAGATACGCAGTATTTT; CDR3: CASSRLAGGTDTQYF
J: TRBJ1-1; V: TRBV27; D: .; size: .; DNA: TGTGCCAGCAACAAAGGGGCCCAGGGTACTGAAGCTTTCTTT; CDR3: CASNKGAQGTEAFF
J: TRBJ1-1; V: TRBV6-1; D: .; size: .; DNA: TGTGCCAGCAGTGACGACAGATGGGGGGAAGCTTTCTTT; CDR3: CASSDDRWGEAFF
J: TRBJ2-5; V: TRBV2; D: TRBD2; size: once; DNA: TGTGCCAGCATTCCGGGACTAGGGCGAGAGACCCAGTACTTC; CDR3: CASIPGLGRETQYF
J: TRBJ1-4; V: TRBV30; D: .; size: .; DNA: TGTGCCTGGAGTGTACTTCGGCTGGGTGGGGTTAGCGAAAAACTGTTTTTT; CDR3: CAWSVLRLGGVSEKLFF
J: TRBJ1-1; V: TRBV18; D: .; size: .; DNA: TGTGCCAGCTCACCCGGGTTGAGGGGCACTGAAGCTTTCTTT; CDR3: CASSPGLRGTEAFF
J: TRBJ2-1; V: TRBV19; D: TRBD2; size: .; DNA: TGTGCCAGTAGTAATCTAGCGGGAGTGTCGAATGAGCAGTTCTTC; CDR3: CASSNLAGVSNEQFF
J: TRBJ2-7; V: TRBV28; D: TRBD1; size: .; DNA: TGTGCCAGCAGTAGGCAGGGGGTTCTCTACGAGCAGTACTTC; CDR3: CASSRQGVLYEQYF
J: TRBJ1-2; V: TRBV5-4; D: TRBD1; size: once; DNA: TGTGCCAGCAGCCCGGGACAGGGAGGTTGGTTGGGCTACACCTTC; CDR3: CASSPGQGGWLGYTF
J: TRBJ1-1; V: TRBV14; D: TRBD1; size: .; DNA: TGTGCCAGCAGACCCGACAGGGTCACTGAAGCTTTCTTT; CDR3: CASRPDRVTEAFF
J: TRBJ1-1; V: TRBV6-1; D: .; size: .; DNA: TGTGCCAGCAGAGCGCCAGGCGAACTCGCTGAAGCTTTCTTT; CDR3: CASRAPGELAEAFF
J: TRBJ1-6; V: TRBV5-1; D: .; size: .; DNA: TGCGCCAGCAGCCCCTCGGGGCCCTCCACCCTCCACTTT; CDR3: CASSPSGPSTLHF
J: TRBJ1-5; V: TRBV29-1; D: .; size: .; DNA: TGCAGCGTTGGGCGCGGGAATCAGCCCCAGCATTTT; CDR3: CSVGRGNQPQHF
J: TRBJ1-1; V: TRBV28; D: .; size: .; DNA: TGTGCCAGCAGCGAAGGACGGAGGAACACTGAAGCTTTCTTT; CDR3: CASSEGRRNTEAFF
J: TRBJ2-5; V: TRBV19; D: .; size: .; DNA: TGTGCCAGTAGTTCTCCGACAGGAGCCGGGCCAGGGACCCAGTACTTC; CDR3: CASSSPTGAGPGTQYF
J: TRBJ2-3; V: TRBV7-2; D: .; size: .; DNA: TGTGCCAGCAGCCCAACCGCAGATACGCAGTATTTT; CDR3: CASSPTADTQYF
J: TRBJ2-2; V: TRBV27; D: .; size: few; DNA: TGTGCCAGCAGAGCGAGAGGGGCTGGAGTCGCGAACACCGGGGAGCTGTTTTTT; CDR3: CASRARGAGVANTGELFF
J: TRBJ1-2; V: TRBV5-4; D: .; size: .; DNA: TGTGCCAGCAGCTTGGAAGTAAATAACTATGGCTACACCTTC; CDR3: CASSLEVNNYGYTF
J: TRBJ2-7; V: TRBV15; D: .; size: .; DNA: TGTGCCACCAGCAGAGATCGGGGCACCTTCCTCTCCTACGAGCAGTACTTC; CDR3: CATSRDRGTFLSYEQYF
J: TRBJ1-4; V: TRBV7-9; D: .; size: .; DNA: TGTGCCAGCAGCTCCAACCGGGGGGGGCAATACTTTGGAAAACTGTTTTTT; CDR3: CASSSNRGGQYFGKLFF
J: TRBJ2-2; V: TRBV10-2; D: .; size: .; DNA: TGCGCCAGCAGTAGGGGCACCGGGGAGCTGTTTTTT; CDR3: CASSRGTGELFF
J: TRBJ2-1; V: TRBV27; D: .; size: .; DNA: TGTGCCAGCAGTCCGCGACAGGGAGGGGTGAGGAGGCAGTTCTTC; CDR3: CASSPRQGGVRRQFF
J: TRBJ1-1; V: TRBV19; D: TRBD1; size: .; DNA: TGTGCCAGTAGTCCCCTCCCCTCCGGGACAGGTATGGCTGAAGCTTTCTTT; CDR3: CASSPLPSGTGMAEAFF
J: TRBJ2-3; V: TRBV2; D: .; size: .; DNA: TGTGCCAGCAGCGCCACAGATACGCAGTATTTT; CDR3: CASSATDTQYF
J: TRBJ2-3; V: TRBV2; D: TRBD2; size: once; DNA: TGTGCCAGCAGCCCAGTTGGAGCCAGCGGGGGGGCCAAAGATACGCAGTATTTT; CDR3: CASSPVGASGGAKDTQYF
J: TRBJ1-3; V: TRBV30; D: .; size: .; DNA: TGTGCCTGGACCGCGGGGACGGCCTCCTCTGGAAACACCATATATTTT; CDR3: CAWTAGTASSGNTIYF
J: TRBJ2-7; V: TRBV6-1; D: .; size: .; DNA: TGTGCCAGCTCCCTCTTTGGGGGCTCCTACGAGCAGTACTTC; CDR3: CASSLFGGSYEQYF
J: TRBJ1-2; V: TRBV9; D: .; size: .; DNA: TGTGCCAGCTCCGGGACCCCTAACTATGGCTACACCTTC; CDR3: CASSGTPNYGYTF
J: TRBJ2-7; V: TRBV7-3; D: .; size: few; DNA: TGTGCCAGCAGCCCTCGGGTGGGCGAGCAGTACTTC; CDR3: CASSPRVGEQYF
J: TRBJ1-1; V: TRBV5-4; D: .; size: .; DNA: TGTGCCAGCAGCTTGCAGGGCTTACTGAACACTGAAGCTTTCTTT; CDR3: CASSLQGLLNTEAFF
J: TRBJ1-1; V: TRBV9; D: .; size: few; DNA: TGTGCCAGCAGCGTTACAGGGACGAACACTGAAGCTTTCTTT; CDR3: CASSVTGTNTEAFF
J: TRBJ1-1; V: TRBV5-1; D: TRBD1; size: once; DNA: TGCGCCAGCAGCTTGGTTGGGGGGTCGGGACAGGGTGCGGCTTTCTTT; CDR3: CASSLVGGSGQGAAFF
J: TRBJ1-5; V: TRBV28; D: .; size: once; DNA: TGTGCCAGCAGTTACGATCAGCCCCAGCATTTT; CDR3: CASSYDQPQHF
J: TRBJ2-1; V: TRBV5-4; D: .; size: once; DNA: TGTGCCAGCAGCTTGGTCTCGTCCCAGGACAATGAGCAGTTCTTC; CDR3: CASSLVSSQDNEQFF
J: TRBJ2-1; V: TRBV11-2; D: TRBD1; size: .; DNA: TGTGCCAGCAGCTTAGTCGGGTTGGCAGGGGGCGAACTTGGGGAGCAGTTCTTC; CDR3: CASSLVGLAGGELGEQFF
J: TRBJ2-2; V: TRBV11-2; D: .; size: .; DNA: TGTGCCAGCAGCTTAGATCTCTGGTGGGGTCGCACCGGGGAGCTGTTTTTT; CDR3: CASSLDLWWGRTGELFF
J: TRBJ2-7; V: TRBV18; D: TRBD2; size: .; DNA: TGTGCCAGCTCGGTAGGGGGACTAGCGGGAGACGAGCAGTACTTC; CDR3: CASSVGGLAGDEQYF
J: TRBJ2-3; V: TRBV5-1; D: TRBD2; size: .; DNA: TGCGCCAGCAGCGCCATCGGGAGGGCCAGCACAGATACGCAGTATTTT; CDR3: CASSAIGRASTDTQYF
J: TRBJ1-1; V: TRBV10-3; D: .; size: few; DNA: TGTGCCATCAGTGAATGGGAGCGGACTGAAGCTTTCTTT; CDR3: CAISEWERTEAFF
J: TRBJ1-2; V: TRBV10-3; D: .; size: .; DNA: TGTGCCTCTGGAAGGGGTGAAGACTATGGCTACACCTTC; CDR3: CASGRGEDYGYTF
J: TRBJ1-1; V: TRBV19; D: .; size: .; DNA: TGTGCCAGTAGTTTTTCAGTCAACACTGAAGCTTTCTTT; CDR3: CASSFSVNTEAFF
J: TRBJ2-3; V: TRBV2; D: TRBD2; size: .; DNA: TGTGCCAGCAGTGCTTCTAGCGGGAAGAGCACAGATACGCAGTATTTT; CDR3: CASSASSGKSTDTQYF
J: TRBJ2-3; V: TRBV5-1; D: TRBD2; size: .; DNA: TGCGCCAGCAGCAAATACGGGACTAGCGGGAACACAGATACGCAGTATTTT; CDR3: CASSKYGTSGNTDTQYF
J: TRBJ1-6; V: TRBV2; D: .; size: .; DNA: TGTGCCAGCAGTTACAGCTATTCACCCCTCCACTTT; CDR3: CASSYSYSPLHF
J: TRBJ1-4; V: TRBV5-8; D: .; size: .; DNA: TGTGCCAGCAGCTTCCGGGGAAGAGGGCCTGAAAAACTGTTTTTT; CDR3: CASSFRGRGPEKLFF
J: TRBJ1-1; V: TRBV2; D: TRBD1; size: .; DNA: TGTGCCAGCAGTGATTCAGGGGGCACTGAAGCTTTCTTT; CDR3: CASSDSGGTEAFF
J: TRBJ2-3; V: TRBV6-6; D: .; size: .; DNA: TGTGCCAGCATGTCTAGCACAGATACGCAGTATTTT; CDR3: CASMSSTDTQYF
J: TRBJ1-2; V: TRBV5-8; D: .; size: .; DNA: TGTGCCAGCAGCCGGGAACAGGGAATCTATGGCTACACCTTC; CDR3: CASSREQGIYGYTF
J: TRBJ1-5; V: TRBV19; D: TRBD1; size: once; DNA: TGTGCCAGTAGTATCCAGGGGGCTAATCAGCCCCAGCATTTT; CDR3: CASSIQGANQPQHF